A selection of T cell receptor beta chains follows, all from one sample in a study of T cell responses to AZD1222 COVID-19 vaccine. TCRdb's table, derived via immunoSEQ multiplex PCR, lists solely in-frame clones and lacks some. The table records 150,000 or so clones, roughly nine tenths of them present only once. The sequencing used peripheral blood, collected on day 0 of AZD1222 vaccination. These receptors all come from an adult in good health. Each CDR3 is given with its conserved first and last residue. The D gene is left open where the match is weak. Clone size is shown for a subset of rows, as once, few, many or a class of expanded clone.

CDR3nt | CDR3aa | abundance | j_gene | v_gene | d_gene
TGTGCCAGCAGCTTCACAGGAAGGAATCAGCCCCAGCATTTT | CASSFTGRNQPQHF | . | TRBJ1-5 | TRBV2 | .
TGTGCCAGCAGCCCGGTAATGGGCAATCAGCCCCAGCATTTT | CASSPVMGNQPQHF | . | TRBJ1-5 | TRBV28 | .
TGTGCCAGCAGCCCAAGAGGGACTAGCGCCGACAATGAGCAGTTCTTC | CASSPRGTSADNEQFF | . | TRBJ2-1 | TRBV7-9 | TRBD2
TGCAGCGTTGAAGGGAGTAACCCCTACAATGAGCAGTTCTTC | CSVEGSNPYNEQFF | . | TRBJ2-1 | TRBV29-1 | .
TGTGCCAGCACCCTCTCGGGGGCTGGCAATGAGCAGTTCTTC | CASTLSGAGNEQFF | . | TRBJ2-1 | TRBV6-5 | .
TGTGCCAGCACCCCAGGGGGGCGGCTATCGAATAATTCACCCCTCCACTTT | CASTPGGRLSNNSPLHF | once | TRBJ1-6 | TRBV5-6 | TRBD1
TGTGCCAGTAGTACCACGGCATCACCGGCTTTCTTT | CASSTTASPAFF | once | TRBJ1-1 | TRBV19 | .
TGCGCCAGCAGTCGGGGTACAGGGGTCAATCAGCCCCAGCATTTT | CASSRGTGVNQPQHF | . | TRBJ1-5 | TRBV5-1 | TRBD1
TGTGCCAGCAGCAGACACGGTTACGAGCAGTACTTC | CASSRHGYEQYF | . | TRBJ2-7 | TRBV5-6 | .
TGTGCCACCTCAGCTAGCGGGAGGTACGAGCAGTACTTC | CATSASGRYEQYF | . | TRBJ2-7 | TRBV24-1 | TRBD2
TGTGCCAGCAGTGCACTGGACCGCTCTGGAAACACCATATATTTT | CASSALDRSGNTIYF | once | TRBJ1-3 | TRBV7-8 | .
TGCAGCGTCCCGGGACAGGGTAATGAAAAACTGTTTTTT | CSVPGQGNEKLFF | few | TRBJ1-4 | TRBV29-1 | TRBD1
TGTGCCAGCAGCTTAGATAGGAACACTGAAGCTTTCTTT | CASSLDRNTEAFF | . | TRBJ1-1 | TRBV7-8 | .
TGCGCCAGCAGCCAAGGGATATTCCTAGGCATTCAGTACTTC | CASSQGIFLGIQYF | few | TRBJ2-4 | TRBV4-1 | .
TGTGCCAGCAGGCTGCGGGGTCCTAATGAAAAACTGTTTTTT | CASRLRGPNEKLFF | . | TRBJ1-4 | TRBV28 | .
TGCGCCAGCAGCCCCACAGGGATCACAGATACGCAGTATTTT | CASSPTGITDTQYF | . | TRBJ2-3 | TRBV4-3 | .
TGTGCCAGCAGATGGGGACAGGGGTCTTACAATGAGCAGTTCTTC | CASRWGQGSYNEQFF | few | TRBJ2-1 | TRBV5-5 | TRBD1
TGTGCCAGCAGTCAAGGTTCCCGGCGAGCTTTCTTT | CASSQGSRRAFF | . | TRBJ1-1 | TRBV28 | .
TGTGCCAGCAGCCCTCAGGGGGCCGGTTCACCCCTCCACTTT | CASSPQGAGSPLHF | . | TRBJ1-6 | TRBV7-2 | TRBD1
TGTGCCAGCAGTTTCTCACTGGGGGCGGAAGGCTACACCTTC | CASSFSLGAEGYTF | . | TRBJ1-2 | TRBV28 | .
TGCGCCAGCAGCCAAGATTCGACAATCTACGAGCAGTACTTC | CASSQDSTIYEQYF | . | TRBJ2-7 | TRBV4-1 | .
TGTGCCAGCAGTTCCTCCGGGTCAAGGAGCAATCAGCCCCAGCATTTT | CASSSSGSRSNQPQHF | . | TRBJ1-5 | TRBV6-5 | .
TGTGCCACCAGTGATGCCGGGACTACTTTCGGCGAGCAGTACTTC | CATSDAGTTFGEQYF | . | TRBJ2-7 | TRBV24-1 | TRBD2
TGCAGCGTTAGGAACGGGGGCACTGAAGCTTTCTTT | CSVRNGGTEAFF | . | TRBJ1-1 | TRBV29-1 | .
TGTGCCAGCAGCTTGTACGACAGCCGGGGACAGCCCCAGCATTTT | CASSLYDSRGQPQHF | . | TRBJ1-5 | TRBV5-6 | .
TGTGCCAGCAGCAGGGGAGGGACTAGCACAGATACGCAGTATTTT | CASSRGGTSTDTQYF | . | TRBJ2-3 | TRBV5-4 | TRBD2
TGTGCCAGTAGTATTGAGGCAGGGATATACTCGGGTCAGCCCCAGCATTTT | CASSIEAGIYSGQPQHF | . | TRBJ1-5 | TRBV19 | .
TGTGCCAGCAGCTTTAGGGGAGGGAGGCCTGGGCAAGGGCAGTACTTC | CASSFRGGRPGQGQYF | . | TRBJ2-7 | TRBV7-8 | TRBD2
TGTGCCAGCAGCCGGGAGCCCGACTATGGCTACACCTTC | CASSREPDYGYTF | . | TRBJ1-2 | TRBV28 | .
TGTGCCAGCGGCAGCCAACGTTATAATTCACCCCTCCACTTT | CASGSQRYNSPLHF | . | TRBJ1-6 | TRBV27 | .
TGTGCCACCAGCAGAGATCAATCTAGCGGGAGCCATGAGCAGTTCTTC | CATSRDQSSGSHEQFF | . | TRBJ2-1 | TRBV15 | TRBD2
TGTGCCAGCAGCTTAACAGGGGCCAACGTCCTGACTTTC | CASSLTGANVLTF | . | TRBJ2-6 | TRBV5-4 | .
TGTGCCAGCAGCTTGACGAACACTGAAGCTTTCTTT | CASSLTNTEAFF | . | TRBJ1-1 | TRBV11-2 | .
TGTGCCAGCAGTGACGGGGGATCAACGCAGTATTTT | CASSDGGSTQYF | few | TRBJ2-3 | TRBV6-1 | .
TGTGCCAGCAGCCTTACAAGGTTGAGCTCCTACGAGCAGTACTTC | CASSLTRLSSYEQYF | . | TRBJ2-7 | TRBV21-1 | .
TGTGCCAGCAGCCCCCTGGGCTGGAGCAATGAGCAGTTCTTC | CASSPLGWSNEQFF | . | TRBJ2-1 | TRBV11-2 | .
TGTGCCAGCAGGTCAACTCCTTCCCCTGGCTACACCTTC | CASRSTPSPGYTF | . | TRBJ1-2 | TRBV2 | .
TGTGCCAGCAGCTCCCACTCAACTCTGGGCAATCAGCCCCAGCATTTT | CASSSHSTLGNQPQHF | . | TRBJ1-5 | TRBV7-2 | .
TGTGCCAGTAGCCCCTCTCGGACGGCGGTCGTGCCGCCCCAGCATTTT | CASSPSRTAVVPPQHF | . | TRBJ1-5 | TRBV19 | .
TGTGCCACCAGCAGAGATGAAGCAGGGTATCAGCCCCAGCATTTT | CATSRDEAGYQPQHF | . | TRBJ1-5 | TRBV15 | .
TGTGCCAGCAGCGTAGAAGGGGGGTTTGGAGAGACCCAGTACTTC | CASSVEGGFGETQYF | . | TRBJ2-5 | TRBV9 | .
TGTGCCAGCTCACCACGCGGACAGGAACAACAATCACCCCTCCACTTT | CASSPRGQEQQSPLHF | . | TRBJ1-6 | TRBV18 | TRBD1
TGCAGCGGTGACAGGAACACTGAAGCTTTCTTT | CSGDRNTEAFF | . | TRBJ1-1 | TRBV29-1 | .
TGCAGTGTGCAGGAAGAGACCCAGTACTTC | CSVQEETQYF | . | TRBJ2-5 | TRBV20-1 | .
TGTGCCAGCAGTCTCCCTAGCGGAGCCGGCACAGATACGCAGTATTTT | CASSLPSGAGTDTQYF | . | TRBJ2-3 | TRBV28 | TRBD2